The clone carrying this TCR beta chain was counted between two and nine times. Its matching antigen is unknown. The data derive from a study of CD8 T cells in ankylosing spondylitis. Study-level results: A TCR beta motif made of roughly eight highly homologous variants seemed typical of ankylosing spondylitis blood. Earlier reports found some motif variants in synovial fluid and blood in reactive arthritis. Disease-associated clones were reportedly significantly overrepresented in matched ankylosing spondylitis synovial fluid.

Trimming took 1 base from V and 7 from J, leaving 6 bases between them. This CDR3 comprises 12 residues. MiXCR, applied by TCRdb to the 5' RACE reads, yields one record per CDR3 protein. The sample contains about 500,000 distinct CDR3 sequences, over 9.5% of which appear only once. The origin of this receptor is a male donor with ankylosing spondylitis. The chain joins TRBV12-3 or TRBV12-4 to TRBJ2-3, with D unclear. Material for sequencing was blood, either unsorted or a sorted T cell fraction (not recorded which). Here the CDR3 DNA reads TGTGCCAGCAGTTTAGATGAGAATACGCAGTATTTT. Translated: CASSLDENTQYF.